This passage covers 27 T cell receptor beta chains from one sample sequenced in a study of T cell responses to AZD1222 COVID-19 vaccine. Assay: immunoSEQ multiplex PCR; the TCRdb copy retains only in-frame clones and omits some. The sample includes some 75,000 clones, about 88% seen only once; the top ten take approximately 10%. The input for sequencing was peripheral blood, taken on day 0 of AZD1222 vaccination. These receptors were obtained from an adult in good health.

The rearrangement links TRBV7-8 to TRBJ2-7; D assignment may be TRBD1 or TRBD2 (6 bases each). V dropped 4 bases and J dropped 8 bases, with 15 bases sitting between them. This CDR3 spans 13 amino acids. Germline V gene sequence: CDR1 SGHVS, CDR2 FQNEAQ. The CDR3 spells CASSSNREVKQYV. Written as DNA, the CDR3 is TGTGCCAGCAGCTCGAACAGGGAGGTGAAGCAGTACGTC.

V usage is TRBV28 and J usage is TRBJ1-5, with D tentatively TRBD1 (6 bases). CDR1 is MDHEN and CDR2 is SYDVKM in the germline V gene. Trimming shortened V by 4 bases and J by 4 bases, and 14 bases separated the two germline ends. There are 15 residues in the CDR3. CDR3 protein: CASSSDTGINQPQHF. DNA of the CDR3: TGTGCCAGCAGTTCCGACACAGGGATAAATCAGCCCCAGCATTTT.

This chain connects TRBV11-2 to TRBJ2-3; TRBD2 matches 8 bases. V gave up 4 bases and J gave up 1 base; unmatched junction bases: 10. CDR1 SGHAT and CDR2 FQNNGV come from the germline V gene. The CDR3 has 17 residues. The CDR3 nucleotides read TGTGCCAGCAGCTGGCGGGCTAGCGGGTCCCGCACAGATACGCAGTATTTT. It codes for CASSWRASGSRTDTQYF.

The V call is TRBV27, the J call TRBJ2-3, with 7 bases fitting TRBD2. Germline loops: CDR1 MNHEY, CDR2 SMNVEV (reference sequence). V trimming: 3 bases; J trimming: 6 bases; junction bases outside the gene matches: 6. CDR3 length: 14 amino acids. CDR3 DNA sequence: TGTGCCAGCAGTTTGTTACTCGGGGGGGATACGCAGTATTTT. It yields the protein CASSLLLGGDTQYF.

This clone was detected a few times. The V and J genes are TRBV29-1 and TRBJ1-6, with a weak D call TRBD1 (5 bases). The CDR3 is 13 amino acids. Trimming pared 2 bases from V and 6 bases from J, leaving 8 bases between. Germline V gene data show CDR1 as SQVTM and CDR2 as ANQGSEA. CDR3 sequence (DNA): TGCAGCGTTGAATTAGACAGTAATTCACCCCTCCACTTT. Encoded protein: CSVELDSNSPLHF.

The genes are TRBV11-2 and TRBJ1-1; no definite D call. Between the trimmed V and J ends, which lost 5 bases and 11 bases, there was a span of 21 bases. The CDR3 runs 14 residues. Germline V gives CDR1 SGHAT, CDR2 FQNNGV. CDR3 in DNA: TGTGCCAGCAGCCCCCCCGGGCAGGCTTTACTGGCTTTCTTT. It specifies CASSPPGQALLAFF.

The chain joins TRBV6-5 to TRBJ1-1; 8 positions match TRBD1. Germline loops: CDR1 MNHEY, CDR2 SVGAGI. The CDR3 has 15 amino acids. Trimming took 2 bases from V and 5 from J; bases not matched to a gene: 7. As DNA, the CDR3 is TGTGCCAGCAGTTACCCAGGACAGGGCTGGACTGAAGCTTTCTTT. Its protein product is CASSYPGQGWTEAFF.

This chain links TRBV29-1 with TRBJ2-3; no reliable D call. The CDR3 extends over 14 amino acids. Germline CDR1 reads SQVTM; CDR2 reads ANQGSEA. The V end lost 4 bases, the J end lost 4 bases, and 15 bases lay between the germline ends. DNA of the CDR3: TGCAGCGTTGGACGGACCCAGGTGGCAGATACGCAGTATTTT. Amino acids: CSVGRTQVADTQYF.

This chain uses TRBV20-1 with TRBJ2-2, with D uncertain. CDR1 and CDR2 from the germline V gene are DFQATT and SNEGSKA (reference sequence). Trimming stripped 3 bases from V and 5 bases from J, with 10 bases between. CDR3 length: 13 amino acids. The CDR3 DNA follows: TGCAGTGCTAGTCTGTTAGGTACCGGGGAGCTGTTTTTT. It is translated as CSASLLGTGELFF.

In DNA form, the CDR3 reads TGTGCCAGCAGTTTTGGCGGGGGACAAAGGGGGGAGCTGTTTTTT. This gives the protein CASSFGGGQRGELFF. The chain links TRBV28 to TRBJ2-2; D perhaps matches TRBD2 (7 bases). The CDR3 loop spans 15 amino acids. V gave up 3 bases and J gave up 8 bases, with 16 bases separating them. Germline values: CDR1 MDHEN, CDR2 SYDVKM.

This chain links TRBV5-1 with TRBJ2-2, with D uncertain. This CDR3 comprises 14 residues. Germline CDR1 SGHRS, CDR2 YFSETQ. V shed 0 bases and J shed 0 bases, with 3 bases lying between them. CDR3 protein: CASSLDANTGELFF. The DNA of the CDR3 is TGCGCCAGCAGCTTGGACGCGAACACCGGGGAGCTGTTTTTT.

Concerning this clone itself: Different DNA sequences within this sample yield the same CDR3. The V gene is TRBV5-5, the J gene TRBJ2-2; no reliable D call. The CDR3 sequence is 14 residues long. Germline CDR1 SGHKS, CDR2 YYEKEE (reference sequence). Trimming removed 0 bases from V and 2 bases from J, with 5 bases in between. CDR3 DNA sequence: TGTGCCAGCAGCTTGGGAGACAACACCGGGGAGCTGTTTTTT. This encodes CASSLGDNTGELFF. The variable domain in full, with the rest retrieved from reference TRBV5-5 and TRBJ2-2, is DAGVTQSPTHLIKTRGQQVTLRCSPISGHKSVSWYQQVLGQGPQFIFQYYEKEERGRGNFPDRFSARQFPNYSSELNVNALLLGDSALYLCASSLGDNTGELFFGEGSRLTVL.

Remarks on this clone: The junction and the germline gene differ at one end; a read error may be behind it. The rearrangement joins TRBV29-1 to TRBJ1-1; D is possibly TRBD1 (5 bases). The CDR3 is made up of 12 amino acids. The germline CDR1 and CDR2 sequences are SQVTM and ANQGSEA. This CDR3 reads CSVASGRSEGFF. As DNA, the CDR3 is TGCAGCGTTGCATCGGGACGGTCGGAAGGTTTCTTT.

The V gene is TRBV5-6, the J gene TRBJ1-4; D possibly corresponds to TRBD1 (5 bases). With 1 base removed from V and 5 bases from J, the gap between germline ends came to 6 bases. The CDR3 has 13 amino acids. CDR1 is SGHDT and CDR2 is YYEEEE in the germline V gene. The DNA of the CDR3 is TGTGCCAGCAGCTTGTGGGGGAATGAAAAACTGTTTTTT. This codes for CASSLWGNEKLFF.

This chain links TRBV6-5 with TRBJ2-5; 8 positions agree with TRBD2. Germline V CDR1 and CDR2: MNHEY, SVGAGI. The CDR3 is 15 residues long. Trimming at V came to 6 bases and at J to 1 base, leaving 7 bases not matched to a gene. The CDR3 nucleotides read TGTGCCAGCAGCCGCCGGGGGGGAATCCAAGAGACCCAGTACTTC. Translated, it gives CASSRRGGIQETQYF.

For this clone: The junction differs from germline at one of its ends, possibly a read error. The CDR3 reads CASSLVGVVKLFF. The CDR3 DNA sequence: TGTGCCAGCAGTTTAGTCGGGGTAGTGAAGCTGTTTTTT. The chain recombines TRBV11-1 with TRBJ2-2, with TRBD2 as a possible D gene (5 bases). CDR3 length: 13 residues. CDR1 is SGHAT, CDR2 FQDESV, per germline (reference sequence).

V usage is TRBV6-5 and J usage is TRBJ1-1; 9 bases are a match to TRBD1. The CDR3 extends over 12 amino acids. Germline assignment: CDR1 MNHEY and CDR2 SVGAGI. V was pared by 4 bases and J by 7 bases, with 1 base of the junction left unmatched. Here the CDR3 DNA reads TGTGCCAGCAGTTCGGACAGGGGTGAAGCTTTCTTT. It yields the protein CASSSDRGEAFF.

The J gene is TRBJ1-2, the V gene TRBV19, with TRBD1 identical over 7 bases. The V gene end was trimmed by 5 bases and the J gene end by 4 bases; junction bases not matched to a gene: 13. Germline CDR1 LNHDA, CDR2 SQIVND (reference sequence). The CDR3 has 16 amino acids. This CDR3 reads CASSGPGGQLIYGYTF. The CDR3 DNA sequence: TGTGCCAGTAGTGGCCCAGGGGGGCAGCTTATCTATGGCTACACCTTC. Combining the CDR3 with reference TRBV19 and TRBJ1-2 gives the whole variable domain DGGITQSPKYLFRKEGQNVTLSCEQNLNHDAMYWYRQDPGQGLRLIYYSQIVNDFQKGDIAEGYSVSREKKESFPLTVTSAQKNPTAFYLCASSGPGGQLIYGYTFGSGTRLTVV.

The J gene is TRBJ1-5, the V gene TRBV4-1; D might be TRBD1 (6 bases). V lost 2 bases and J lost 4, with 9 bases in between. Germline V CDR1 and CDR2: MGHRA, YSYEKL. CDR3 size: 14 residues. CDR3 coding DNA: TGCGCCAGCAGCCAACAAGGGGGTAATCAGCCCCAGCATTTT. Translation gives CASSQQGGNQPQHF.

The CDR3 here is CASSTGQGNTDTQYF. The CDR3 bases are TGTGCCAGCAGCACAGGACAGGGGAACACAGATACGCAGTATTTT. This rearrangement joins TRBV5-8 to TRBJ2-3; 9 positions agree with TRBD1. Germline V gene data show CDR1 as SGHTS and CDR2 as YDEGEE. The CDR3 loop spans 15 amino acids. The ends lost 4 bases at V and 2 bases at J; junction bases unmatched: 5.

This clone has more than one count but fewer than ten. V is TRBV28 and J is TRBJ1-1, with 7 bases identical to TRBD1. The CDR3 extends over 14 amino acids. Germline trimming cut 4 bases from V and 0 bases from J; bases unmatched to any gene: 2. The germline gives CDR1 MDHEN, CDR2 SYDVKM. Here the CDR3 DNA reads TGTGCCAGCAGTTGGGACAGATTGAACACTGAAGCTTTCTTT. It yields the protein CASSWDRLNTEAFF. The full variable domain, rest sourced from reference TRBV28 and TRBJ1-1, is DVKVTQSSRYLVKRTGEKVFLECVQDMDHENMFWYRQDPGLGLRLIYFSYDVKMKEKGDIPEGYSVSREKKERFSLILESASTNQTSMYLCASSWDRLNTEAFFGQGTRLTVV.

The V and J genes are TRBV5-6 and TRBJ2-2; 9 bases line up with TRBD1. This CDR3 spans 15 amino acids. J gave up 5 bases and V 4 bases, and 6 bases lay outside the gene matches. Germline values: CDR1 SGHDT, CDR2 YYEEEE. The CDR3 nucleotides read TGTGCCAGCAGCCAGGCGACAGGGGGAACCGGGGAGCTGTTTTTT. It encodes CASSQATGGTGELFF. The full variable domain, its missing parts supplied by reference TRBV5-6 and TRBJ2-2, is DAGVTQSPTHLIKTRGQQVTLRCSPKSGHDTVSWYQQALGQGPQFIFQYYEEEERQRGNFPDRFSGHQFPNYSSELNVNALLLGDSALYLCASSQATGGTGELFFGEGSRLTVL.

The chain joins TRBV28 to TRBJ1-3; 7 positions agree with TRBD1. After removal of 8 bases from V and 2 bases from J, the junction contained 6 bases not matched to a gene. The CDR3 is 14 residues long. Per the germline V gene, CDR1 is MDHEN and CDR2 is SYDVKM. The CDR3 nucleotides are TGTGCCAGCCAGGGGGGCTCAGCTGGAAACACCATATATTTT. This translates into CASQGGSAGNTIYF.

This sequence joins TRBV28 and TRBJ1-3; a possible D gene is TRBD1 (5 bases). The V end was cut by 4 bases, the J end by 3 bases, with 13 bases between. The germline V gene has CDR1 MDHEN and CDR2 SYDVKM. CDR3 length: 15 residues. CDR3 amino acids: CASSSSGHRGNTIYF. CDR3 nucleotides: TGTGCCAGCAGTTCCTCGGGGCACCGTGGAAACACCATATATTTT.

The chain recombines TRBV11-2 with TRBJ2-2; no reliable D call. V was shortened by 1 base and J by 7 bases, with 13 bases between the two germline ends. This CDR3 is 15 amino acids long. Germline V gene sequence: CDR1 SGHAT, CDR2 FQNNGV. CDR3 amino acids: CASSLVLRRSGELFF. The CDR3 nucleotides are TGTGCCAGCAGCTTAGTCCTAAGGCGGAGCGGGGAGCTGTTTTTT.

In nucleotides, the CDR3 is TGCGCCAGCAGCCCCAGGGAGGCGGGAGGTCGAGGTGAGCAGTTCTTC. Translating it yields CASSPREAGGRGEQFF. V and J are TRBV4-1 and TRBJ2-1; TRBD2 aligns across 8 bases. The V gene's germline CDR1 is MGHRA and CDR2 YSYEKL. V trimming: 4 bases; J trimming: 9 bases; junction bases outside the gene matches: 14. The CDR3 is made up of 16 amino acids.

V is TRBV19 and J is TRBJ1-2; D possibly corresponds to TRBD1 (5 bases). CDR1 LNHDA and CDR2 SQIVND come from the germline V gene (reference sequence). CDR3 length: 17 amino acids. Trimming cost V 5 bases and J 2 bases, with 21 bases left between them. CDR3 sequence: CASSERQGGLRNYGYTF. The CDR3, as DNA: TGTGCCAGTAGTGAGCGGCAGGGTGGCCTGAGGAACTATGGCTACACCTTC.